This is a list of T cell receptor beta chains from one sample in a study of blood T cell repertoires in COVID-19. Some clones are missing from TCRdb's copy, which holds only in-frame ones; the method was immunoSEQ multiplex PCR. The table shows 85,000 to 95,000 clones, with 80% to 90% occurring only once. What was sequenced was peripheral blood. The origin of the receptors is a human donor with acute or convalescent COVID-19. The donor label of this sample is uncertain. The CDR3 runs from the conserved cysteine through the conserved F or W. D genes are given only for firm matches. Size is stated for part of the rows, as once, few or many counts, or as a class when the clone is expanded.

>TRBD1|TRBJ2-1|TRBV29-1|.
TGCAGCGTGACACCGGGACAGGAAATAATGAAGGACTACAATGAGCAGTTCTTC
CSVTPGQEIMKDYNEQFF
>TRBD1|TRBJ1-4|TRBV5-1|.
TGCGCCAGCAGAGAAGCAGGGGGCGGGGCTGAAAAACTGTTTTTT
CASREAGGGAEKLFF
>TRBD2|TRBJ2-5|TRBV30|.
TGTGCCTGGAGTTCGGGACTAGCGGGGCCAATCCAAGAGACCCAGTACTTC
CAWSSGLAGPIQETQYF
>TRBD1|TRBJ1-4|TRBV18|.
TGTGCCAGCTCACTCAACCCCACAGGGGAGGTTTATGAAAAACTGTTTTTT
CASSLNPTGEVYEKLFF
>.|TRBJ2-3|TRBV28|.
TGTGCCAGCAGTTTGACTAGTTCCTCGCAGTATTTT
CASSLTSSSQYF
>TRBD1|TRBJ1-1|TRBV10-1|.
TGCGCCAGCAGACCGGGACAGGGGCTTTCGTCTGAAGCTTTCTTT
CASRPGQGLSSEAFF
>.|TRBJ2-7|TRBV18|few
TGTGCCAGCTCACCTGGACTGGACCACGAGCAGTACTTC
CASSPGLDHEQYF
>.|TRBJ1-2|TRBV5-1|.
TGCGCCAGCAGGCTGGACTGGAACTATGGCTACACCTTC
CASRLDWNYGYTF
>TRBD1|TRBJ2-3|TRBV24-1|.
TGTGCCACCAGTGCCCAGGGGGCGGAAAGCACAGATACGCAGTATTTT
CATSAQGAESTDTQYF
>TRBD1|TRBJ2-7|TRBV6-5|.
TGTGCCAGCAGAGACGGGACAGGGCGTTCCTACGAGCAGTACTTC
CASRDGTGRSYEQYF
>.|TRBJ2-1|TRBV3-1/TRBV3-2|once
TGTGCCAGCAGCCAATCCCTAGAGGGCGATGAGCAGTTCTTC
CASSQSLEGDEQFF
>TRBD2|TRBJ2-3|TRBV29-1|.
TGCAGCGCTAGCGGGGGGTTTAGCACAGATACGCAGTATTTT
CSASGGFSTDTQYF
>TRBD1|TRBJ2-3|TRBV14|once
TGTGCCAGCAGCCACCTACCGGGACAGTCCACAGATACGCAGTATTTT
CASSHLPGQSTDTQYF
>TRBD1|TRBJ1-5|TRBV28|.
TGTGCCAGCAGCGGGACAGTAATCGAACCCCAGCATTTT
CASSGTVIEPQHF
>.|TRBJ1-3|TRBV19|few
TGTGCCAGTAAGGGCAGCCGACAACAGGCCATATATTTT
CASKGSRQQAIYF
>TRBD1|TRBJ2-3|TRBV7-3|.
TGTGCCAGCAGCTTAAACAGGGGGCAAGATACGCAGTATTTT
CASSLNRGQDTQYF
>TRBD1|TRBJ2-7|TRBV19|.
TGTGCCAGTAGTGTACAGGGGGGTCTTACGTACGAGCAGTACTTC
CASSVQGGLTYEQYF
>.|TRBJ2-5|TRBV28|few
TGTGCCAGCAGTTCCCGTCACCGTATCGCGGTCCAAGAGACCCAGTACTTC
CASSSRHRIAVQETQYF
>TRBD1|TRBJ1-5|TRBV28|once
TGTGCCAGCAGTTTAAACCCCCAGGGGGTAAGGAGCAATCAGCCCCAGCATTTT
CASSLNPQGVRSNQPQHF